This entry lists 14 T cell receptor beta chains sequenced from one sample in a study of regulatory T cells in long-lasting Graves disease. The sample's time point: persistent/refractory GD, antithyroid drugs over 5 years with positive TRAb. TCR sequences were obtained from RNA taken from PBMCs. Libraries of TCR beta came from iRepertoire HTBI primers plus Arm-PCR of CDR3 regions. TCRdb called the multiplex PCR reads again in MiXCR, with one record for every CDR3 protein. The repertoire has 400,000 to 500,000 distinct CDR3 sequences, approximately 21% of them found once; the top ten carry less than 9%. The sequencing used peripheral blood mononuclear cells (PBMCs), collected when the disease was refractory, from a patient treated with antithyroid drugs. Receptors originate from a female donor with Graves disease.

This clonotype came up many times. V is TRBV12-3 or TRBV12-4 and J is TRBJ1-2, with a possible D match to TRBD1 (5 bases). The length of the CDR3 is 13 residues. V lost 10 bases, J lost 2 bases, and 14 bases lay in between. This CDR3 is CATSGTGNYGYTF. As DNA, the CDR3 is TGTGCCACCTCGGGGACCGGGAACTATGGCTACACCTTC.

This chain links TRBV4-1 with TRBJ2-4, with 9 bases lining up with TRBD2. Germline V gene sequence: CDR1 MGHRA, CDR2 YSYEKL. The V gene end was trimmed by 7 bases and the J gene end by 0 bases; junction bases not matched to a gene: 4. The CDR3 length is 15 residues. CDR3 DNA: TGCGCCAGCATGACTAGCGGTCTAGCCAAAAACATTCAGTACTTC. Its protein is CASMTSGLAKNIQYF.

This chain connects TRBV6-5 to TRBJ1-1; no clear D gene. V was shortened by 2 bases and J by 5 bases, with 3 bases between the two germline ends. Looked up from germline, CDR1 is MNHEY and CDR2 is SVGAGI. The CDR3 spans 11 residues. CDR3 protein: CASSYPTEAFF. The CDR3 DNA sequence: TGTGCCAGCAGTTACCCGACTGAAGCTTTCTTT.

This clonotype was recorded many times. The CDR3 sequence: CASSSGELSYEQYF. The CDR3 DNA is TGTGCCAGCAGCTCAGGGGAGCTCTCCTACGAGCAGTACTTC. This sequence joins TRBV28 and TRBJ2-7, with D possibly matching TRBD1 (6 bases). Germline V gene lookup returns CDR1 MDHEN and CDR2 SYDVKM. The length of the CDR3 is 14 residues. V was cut by 6 bases and J by 0 bases, with 12 bases left in between.

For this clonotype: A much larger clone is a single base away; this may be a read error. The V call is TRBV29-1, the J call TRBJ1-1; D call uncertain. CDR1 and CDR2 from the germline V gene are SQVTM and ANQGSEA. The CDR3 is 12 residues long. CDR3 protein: CSVMVTHTGAFF. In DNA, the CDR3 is TGCAGCGTCATGGTGACACACACTGGAGCTTTCTTT.

The DNA for the CDR3 is TGCGCCAGCAGCCGAGCGGGAGGGCCCGAAAACATTCAGTACTTC. Its translation is CASSRAGGPENIQYF. This rearrangement joins TRBV4-3 to TRBJ2-4, with 10 nucleotides matching TRBD2. CDR1 and CDR2 from the germline V gene are LGHNA and YSLEER. The junction had 5 bases not matched to a gene; V was cut back by 4 bases and J by 5 bases. CDR3 length equals 15 residues.

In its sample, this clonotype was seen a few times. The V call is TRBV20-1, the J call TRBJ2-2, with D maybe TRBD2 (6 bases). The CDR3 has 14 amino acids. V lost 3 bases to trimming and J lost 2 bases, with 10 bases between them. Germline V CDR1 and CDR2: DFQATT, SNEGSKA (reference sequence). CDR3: CSASGSGNTGELFF. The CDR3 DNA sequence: TGCAGTGCTAGTGGTAGCGGTAACACCGGGGAGCTGTTTTTT.

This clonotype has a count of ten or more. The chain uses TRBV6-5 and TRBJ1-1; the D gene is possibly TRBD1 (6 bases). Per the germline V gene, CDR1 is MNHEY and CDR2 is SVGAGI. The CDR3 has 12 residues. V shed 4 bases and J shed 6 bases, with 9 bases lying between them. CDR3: CASSSRTAEAFF. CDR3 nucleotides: TGTGCCAGCAGTTCGCGGACAGCTGAAGCTTTCTTT.

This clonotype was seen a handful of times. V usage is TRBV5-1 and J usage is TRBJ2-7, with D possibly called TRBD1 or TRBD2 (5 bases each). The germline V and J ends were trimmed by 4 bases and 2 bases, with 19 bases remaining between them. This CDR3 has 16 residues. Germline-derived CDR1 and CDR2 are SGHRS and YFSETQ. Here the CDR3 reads CASSPTGDQLAYEQYF. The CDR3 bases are TGCGCCAGCAGCCCCACCGGGGACCAATTGGCCTACGAGCAGTACTTC.

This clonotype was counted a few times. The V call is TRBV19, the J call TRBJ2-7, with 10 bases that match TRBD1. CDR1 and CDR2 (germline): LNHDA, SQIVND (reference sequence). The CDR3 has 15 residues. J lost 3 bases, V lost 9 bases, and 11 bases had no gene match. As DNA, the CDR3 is TGTGCCAGCAGGCCGTCGCGGGACAGGGGCTACGAGCAGTACTTC. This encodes CASRPSRDRGYEQYF.

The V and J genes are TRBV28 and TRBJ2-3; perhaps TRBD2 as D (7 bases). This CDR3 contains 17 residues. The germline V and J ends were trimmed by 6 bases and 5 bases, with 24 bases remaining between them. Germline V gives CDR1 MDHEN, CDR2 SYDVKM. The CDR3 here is CASSTAGASISLDTQYF. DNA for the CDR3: TGTGCCAGCAGCACGGCGGGGGCTTCTATATCCTTAGATACGCAGTATTTT.

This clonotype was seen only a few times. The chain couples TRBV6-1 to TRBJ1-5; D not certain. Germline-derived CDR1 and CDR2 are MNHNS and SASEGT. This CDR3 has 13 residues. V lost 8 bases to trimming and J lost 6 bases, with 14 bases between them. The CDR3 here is CASRPRGGQPQHF. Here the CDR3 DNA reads TGTGCCAGCCGTCCAAGAGGTGGTCAGCCCCAGCATTTT.

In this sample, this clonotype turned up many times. The CDR3 coding sequence is TGTGCCAGCAGTTTAACTCCCGGGGCCGGGGAGCTGTTTTTT. This sequence encodes CASSLTPGAGELFF. The chain employs TRBV28 and TRBJ2-2; D perhaps matches TRBD2 (5 bases). With 2 bases removed from V and 6 bases from J, the gap between germline ends came to 10 bases. The CDR3 extends over 14 amino acids. Germline values: CDR1 MDHEN, CDR2 SYDVKM.

The CDR3 sequence is CASSPRRAGRGPAYF. CDR3 DNA sequence: TGTGCCAGCAGTCCTCGGAGGGCTGGGCGAGGACCGGCGTACTTC. The chain links TRBV28 to TRBJ2-5; tentative D call: TRBD2 (6 bases). The V end lost 5 bases, the J end lost 13 bases, and 26 bases lay between the germline ends. The CDR3 runs to 15 residues. The germline V gene encodes CDR1 MDHEN and CDR2 SYDVKM.